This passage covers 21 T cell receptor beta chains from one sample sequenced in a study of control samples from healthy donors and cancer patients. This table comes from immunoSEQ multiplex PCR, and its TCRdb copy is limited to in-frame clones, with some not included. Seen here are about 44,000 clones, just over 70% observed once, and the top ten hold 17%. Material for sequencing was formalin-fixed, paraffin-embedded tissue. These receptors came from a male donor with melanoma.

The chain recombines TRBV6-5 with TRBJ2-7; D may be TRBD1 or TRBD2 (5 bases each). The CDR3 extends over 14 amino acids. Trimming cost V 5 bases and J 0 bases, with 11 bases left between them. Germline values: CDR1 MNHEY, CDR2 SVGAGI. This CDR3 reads CASSRDGSSYEQYF. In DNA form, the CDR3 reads TGTGCCAGCAGTCGGGACGGTAGCTCCTACGAGCAGTACTTC.

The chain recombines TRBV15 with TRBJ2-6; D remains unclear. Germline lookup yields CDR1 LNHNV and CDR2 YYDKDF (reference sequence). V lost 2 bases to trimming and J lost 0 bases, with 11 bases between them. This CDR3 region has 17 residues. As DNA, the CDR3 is TGTGCCACCAGCAGATTTGGCACCCGCTCTGGGGCCAACGTCCTGACTTTC. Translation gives CATSRFGTRSGANVLTF.

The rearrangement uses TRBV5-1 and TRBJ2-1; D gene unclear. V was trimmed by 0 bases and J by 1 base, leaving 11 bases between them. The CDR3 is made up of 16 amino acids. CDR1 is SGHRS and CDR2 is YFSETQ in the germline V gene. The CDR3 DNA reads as TGCGCCAGCAGCTTGGTCGGCGTAGGGTCCTACAATGAGCAGTTCTTC. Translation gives CASSLVGVGSYNEQFF.

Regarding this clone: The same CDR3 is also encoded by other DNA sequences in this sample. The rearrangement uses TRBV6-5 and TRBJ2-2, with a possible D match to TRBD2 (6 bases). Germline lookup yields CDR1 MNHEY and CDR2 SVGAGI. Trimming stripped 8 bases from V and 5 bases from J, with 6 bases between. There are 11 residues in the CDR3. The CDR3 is CASRGTGELFF. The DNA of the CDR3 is TGTGCCAGCCGGGGGACCGGGGAGCTGTTTTTT.

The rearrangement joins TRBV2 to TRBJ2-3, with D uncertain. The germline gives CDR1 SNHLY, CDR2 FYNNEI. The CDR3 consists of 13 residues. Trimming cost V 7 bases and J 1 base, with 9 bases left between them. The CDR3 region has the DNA TGTGCCAGCAATTCTTTGGGCACAGATACGCAGTATTTT. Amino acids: CASNSLGTDTQYF. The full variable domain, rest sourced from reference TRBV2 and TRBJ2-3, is EPEVTQTPSHQVTQMGQEVILRCVPISNHLYFYWYRQILGQKVEFLVSFYNNEISEKSEIFDDQFSVERPDGSNFTLKIRSTKLEDSAMYFCASNSLGTDTQYFGPGTRLTVL.

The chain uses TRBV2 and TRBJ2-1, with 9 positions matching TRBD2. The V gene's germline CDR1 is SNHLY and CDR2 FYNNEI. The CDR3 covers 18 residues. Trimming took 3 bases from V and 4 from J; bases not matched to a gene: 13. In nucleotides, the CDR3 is TGTGCCAGCAGTGAGGGATTGCCGGGACTAGCAGTATACAATGAGCAGTTCTTC. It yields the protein CASSEGLPGLAVYNEQFF. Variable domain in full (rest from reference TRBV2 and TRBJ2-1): EPEVTQTPSHQVTQMGQEVILRCVPISNHLYFYWYRQILGQKVEFLVSFYNNEISEKSEIFDDQFSVERPDGSNFTLKIRSTKLEDSAMYFCASSEGLPGLAVYNEQFFGPGTRLTVL.

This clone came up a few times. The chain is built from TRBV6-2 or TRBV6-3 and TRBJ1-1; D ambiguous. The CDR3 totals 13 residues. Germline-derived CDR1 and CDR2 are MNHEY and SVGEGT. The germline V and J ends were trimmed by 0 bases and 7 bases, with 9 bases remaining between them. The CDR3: CASSYSGGREAFF. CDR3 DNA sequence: TGTGCCAGCAGTTACTCGGGAGGGCGTGAAGCTTTCTTT.

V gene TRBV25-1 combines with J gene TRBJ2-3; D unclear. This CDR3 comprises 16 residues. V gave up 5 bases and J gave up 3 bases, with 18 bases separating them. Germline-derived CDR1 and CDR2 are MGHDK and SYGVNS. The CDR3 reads CASSLLHLVGTDTQYF. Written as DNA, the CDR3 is TGTGCCAGCAGTCTACTACATCTTGTGGGGACAGATACGCAGTATTTT. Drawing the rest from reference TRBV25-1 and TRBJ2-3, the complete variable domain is EADIYQTPRYLVIGTGKKITLECSQTMGHDKMYWYQQDPGMELHLIHYSYGVNSTEKGDLSSESTVSRIRTEHFPLTLESARPSHTSQYLCASSLLHLVGTDTQYFGPGTRLTVL.

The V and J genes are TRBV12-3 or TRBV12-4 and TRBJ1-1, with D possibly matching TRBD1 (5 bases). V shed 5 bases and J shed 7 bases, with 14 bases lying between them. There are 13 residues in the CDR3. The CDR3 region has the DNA TGTGCCAGCAGTCCGCTCCGGGGGGTTGAAGCTTTCTTT. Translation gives CASSPLRGVEAFF.

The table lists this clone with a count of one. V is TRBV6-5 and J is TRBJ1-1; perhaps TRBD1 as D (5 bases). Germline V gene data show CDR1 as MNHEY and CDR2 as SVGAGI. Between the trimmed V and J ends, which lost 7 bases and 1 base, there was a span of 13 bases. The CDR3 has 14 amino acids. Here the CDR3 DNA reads TGTGCCAGCACTCGCGGACAAGCGAACACTGAAGCTTTCTTT. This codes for CASTRGQANTEAFF.

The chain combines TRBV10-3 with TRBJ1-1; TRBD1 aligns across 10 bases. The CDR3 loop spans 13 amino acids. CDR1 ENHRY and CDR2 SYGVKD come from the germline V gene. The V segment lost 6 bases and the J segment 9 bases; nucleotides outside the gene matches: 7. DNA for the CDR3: TGTGCCATCAGCCCTCGGGACAGGGGAAAAGCTTTCTTT. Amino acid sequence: CAISPRDRGKAFF.

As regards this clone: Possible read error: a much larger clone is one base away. The CDR3 here is CSGGAGGPVEQFF. The DNA for the CDR3 is TGCAGCGGGGGGGCGGGAGGGCCGGTTGAGCAGTTCTTC. The rearrangement links TRBV29-1 to TRBJ2-1; 9 nucleotides align to TRBD2. The CDR3 extends over 13 amino acids. The V and J ends lost 7 bases and 9 bases, in that order; junction bases with no gene match: 10. Per germline, CDR1 SQVTM and CDR2 ANQGSEA.

CDR3 region: CASSSTGGITEAFF. The CDR3 DNA sequence: TGTGCCAGCAGCTCGACAGGGGGCATCACTGAAGCTTTCTTT. The rearrangement joins TRBV7-9 to TRBJ1-1, with 10 nucleotides matching TRBD1. CDR3 length equals 14 residues. The germline V gene encodes CDR1 SEHNR and CDR2 FQNEAQ (reference sequence). The J segment lost 4 bases and the V segment lost 4 bases, leaving 3 bases of the junction unmatched.

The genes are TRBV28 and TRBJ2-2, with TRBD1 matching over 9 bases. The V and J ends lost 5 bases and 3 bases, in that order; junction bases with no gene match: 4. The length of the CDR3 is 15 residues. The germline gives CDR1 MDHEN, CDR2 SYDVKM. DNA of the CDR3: TGTGCCAGCAGTCGAGGACAGGGGCACACCGGGGAGCTGTTTTTT. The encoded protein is CASSRGQGHTGELFF.

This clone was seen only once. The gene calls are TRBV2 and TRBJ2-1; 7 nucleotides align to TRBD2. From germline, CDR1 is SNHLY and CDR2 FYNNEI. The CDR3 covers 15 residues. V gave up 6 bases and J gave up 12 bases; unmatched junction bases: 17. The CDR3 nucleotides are TGTGCCAGCAGCGACCATTTCCAGCGGGATGATGGGCAGTTCTTC. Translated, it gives CASSDHFQRDDGQFF.

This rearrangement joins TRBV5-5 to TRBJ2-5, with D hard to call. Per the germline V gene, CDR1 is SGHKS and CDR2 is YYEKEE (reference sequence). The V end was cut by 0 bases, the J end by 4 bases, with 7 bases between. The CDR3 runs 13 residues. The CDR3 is CASSLVAGETQYF. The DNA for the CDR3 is TGTGCCAGCAGCTTGGTGGCAGGAGAGACCCAGTACTTC.

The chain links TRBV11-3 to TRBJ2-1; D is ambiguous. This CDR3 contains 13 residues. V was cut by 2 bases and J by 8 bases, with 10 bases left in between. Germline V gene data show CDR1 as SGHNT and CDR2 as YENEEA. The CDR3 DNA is TGTGCCAGCAGCTTATTGGACGGCGATGAGCAGTTCTTC. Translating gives CASSLLDGDEQFF.

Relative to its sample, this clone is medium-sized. CDR3 nucleotide sequence: TGTGCCAGCAGCGCCCGACCAGCGGGAGGCACAGATACGCAGTATTTT. Protein product: CASSARPAGGTDTQYF. The rearrangement links TRBV13 to TRBJ2-3; 8 nucleotides align to TRBD2. The CDR3 contains 16 residues. The germline V gene encodes CDR1 PRHDT and CDR2 FYEKMQ (reference sequence). V was clipped by 5 bases and J by 1 base; unmatched bases: 8.

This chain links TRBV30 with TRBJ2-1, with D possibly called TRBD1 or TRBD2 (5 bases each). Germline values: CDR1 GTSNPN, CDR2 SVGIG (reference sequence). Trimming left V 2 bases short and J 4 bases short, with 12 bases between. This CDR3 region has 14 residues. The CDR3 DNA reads TGTGCCTGGAGTACCCGGGACGTATACAATGAGCAGTTCTTC. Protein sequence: CAWSTRDVYNEQFF.

CDR3 region: CASRHLGMTGSGYTF. Written as DNA, the CDR3 is TGTGCCAGCAGACATCTAGGAATGACAGGCTCTGGCTACACCTTC. V gene TRBV2 combines with J gene TRBJ1-2; D perhaps matches TRBD1 (6 bases). V was cut by 6 bases and J by 7 bases, with 21 bases left in between. The germline V gene encodes CDR1 SNHLY and CDR2 FYNNEI. This CDR3 contains 15 residues.

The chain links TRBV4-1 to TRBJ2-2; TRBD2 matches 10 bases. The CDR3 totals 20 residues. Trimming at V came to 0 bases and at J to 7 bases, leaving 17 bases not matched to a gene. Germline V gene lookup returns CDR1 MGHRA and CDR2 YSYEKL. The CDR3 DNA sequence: TGCGCCAGCAGCCAAGATCGTCGGGGAGGGAGCGGGAGGGCCGACGGGGAGCTGTTTTTT. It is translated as CASSQDRRGGSGRADGELFF.